This TCR beta chain was sequenced in a study of Ad26.COV2.S vaccination and SARS-CoV-2 variants. Sample treatment: roughly 19 received Ad26.COV2.S at low or high dose, single or two shots; 5 received placebo; per-sample allocation not given. Collection of the samples took place on day 63 after the first injection of vaccine or placebo. Only in-frame clones appear in the TCRdb table, and some are missing; sequencing was by immunoSEQ multiplex PCR. Of roughly 700,000 clones in the sample, 89% were seen once. V was clipped by 4 bases and J by 0 bases, with 12 bases between them. CDR1 is LGHNA and CDR2 is YNFKEQ in the germline V gene. This CDR3 contains 16 residues. This clone was detected a few times.

The chain employs TRBV4-2 and TRBJ1-4, with D unresolved. Sample: peripheral blood, taken in a trial of Ad26.COV2.S vaccine versus placebo. The receptor was derived from a person aged 18-65 years who received the Ad26.COV2.S COVID-19 vaccine or a placebo. The CDR3 loop is CASSPAGPATNEKLFF. DNA of the CDR3: TGTGCCAGCAGCCCAGCGGGCCCTGCAACTAATGAAAAACTGTTTTTT.